A selection of T cell receptor beta chains follows, all from one sample in a study of T cell repertoires in ileal Crohn's disease. The method was immunoSEQ multiplex PCR; TCRdb's version includes in-frame clones alone and lacks a portion of them. The table lists fewer than 6,500 clones, 78% of them singletons. The sample taken for sequencing was ileal tissue. These TCRs come from an adult with Crohn's disease. Each CDR3 is given with its conserved first and last residue. A D gene is named only where the DNA matches it firmly. The listing skips clone size in some rows; elsewhere it reads once, few, many or a size class.

>.|TRBV18|TRBJ1-6|.
CASSPTTAPSSYNSPLHF
TGTGCCAGCTCCCCAACGACAGCCCCGAGCTCCTATAATTCACCCCTCCACTTT
>TRBD1|TRBV27|TRBJ2-7|.
CASSFRDRGYEQYF
TGTGCCAGCAGTTTCCGGGACAGGGGATACGAGCAGTACTTC
>TRBD1|TRBV6-6|TRBJ2-1|.
CASSSRDRGRNEQFF
TGTGCCAGCAGTTCGAGGGACAGGGGCCGTAATGAGCAGTTCTTC
>.|TRBV6-5|TRBJ1-1|.
CASRPISRNTEAFF
TGTGCCAGCAGGCCTATATCCCGGAACACTGAAGCTTTCTTT
>TRBD1|TRBV5-1|TRBJ2-7|.
CASSLEGQGMNEQYF
TGCGCCAGCAGCTTGGAGGGACAGGGCATGAACGAGCAGTACTTC
>.|TRBV5-7|TRBJ1-1|.
CASHRGPEAFF
TGTGCCAGTCACCGGGGTCCTGAAGCTTTCTTT
>.|TRBV7-6|TRBJ1-3|.
CASSPLQGNTIYF
TGTGCCAGCAGCCCGCTCCAGGGAAACACCATATATTTT
>TRBD2|TRBV7-3|TRBJ2-2|few
CASSLKSGTSGGGELFF
TGTGCCAGCAGCTTAAAGTCCGGGACTAGCGGTGGAGGGGAGCTGTTTTTT
>.|TRBV11-2|TRBJ2-7|.
CASSDEGVKSNSYEQYF
TGTGCCAGCAGCGACGAGGGCGTAAAATCCAACTCCTACGAGCAGTACTTC
>.|TRBV5-6|TRBJ1-4|.
CASSFMSGNEKLFF
TGTGCCAGCAGCTTTATGTCGGGTAATGAAAAACTGTTTTTT
>TRBD1|TRBV30|TRBJ1-5|few
CAWSLTGGNQPQHF
TGTGCCTGGAGTCTCACAGGGGGGAATCAGCCCCAGCATTTT
>TRBD2|TRBV2|TRBJ2-2|.
CASTTSGEEELFF
TGTGCCAGCACGACTAGCGGGGAGGAGGAGCTGTTTTTT
>.|TRBV19|TRBJ2-4|.
CASSIDRRNTKNIQYF
TGTGCCAGTAGTATAGATCGTCGAAACACTAAAAACATTCAGTACTTC
>TRBD1|TRBV6-6|TRBJ2-7|.
CASSPGQVFYEQYF
TGTGCCAGCAGCCCCGGACAGGTTTTCTACGAGCAGTACTTC
>TRBD2|TRBV7-7|TRBJ2-2|.
CASSLTSGGVAGELFF
TGTGCCAGCAGCTTAACTAGCGGGGGCGTCGCCGGGGAGCTGTTTTTT
>TRBD2|TRBV6-4|TRBJ2-3|.
CASSDLAGGSADTQYF
TGTGCCAGCAGTGATCTAGCGGGGGGGAGTGCAGATACGCAGTATTTT
>.|TRBV7-6|TRBJ2-7|few
CASSSDTGEQYF
TGTGCCAGCAGCTCTGACACAGGCGAGCAGTACTTC
>TRBD2|TRBV5-4|TRBJ2-1|.
CASSLARLAGGDEQFF
TGTGCCAGCAGCTTGGCCCGGCTAGCGGGGGGGGATGAGCAGTTCTTC
>.|TRBV15|TRBJ2-3|.
CATSRDAGQSTDTQYF
TGTGCCACCAGCAGAGATGCGGGACAGAGCACAGATACGCAGTATTTT
>TRBD1|TRBV30|TRBJ1-4|.
CAWKGWVLGGHSNEKLFF
TGTGCCTGGAAAGGATGGGTGCTAGGGGGCCATTCTAATGAAAAACTGTTTTTT
>.|TRBV9|TRBJ1-4|once
CASSVDLGMEKLFF
TGTGCCAGCAGCGTAGATCTAGGGATGGAAAAACTGTTTTTT
>TRBD1|TRBV19|TRBJ1-1|.
CASSFRGQGNTEAFF
TGTGCCAGTAGTTTCCGAGGACAGGGAAACACTGAAGCTTTCTTT
>.|TRBV19|TRBJ2-5|.
CASSRAFQETQYF
TGTGCCAGTAGTAGGGCCTTCCAAGAGACCCAGTACTTC
>TRBD1|TRBV27|TRBJ1-5|.
CASSFGTGRRNQPQHF
TGTGCCAGCAGTTTTGGGACAGGGAGACGCAATCAGCCCCAGCATTTT
>TRBD2|TRBV18|TRBJ2-3|.
CASSRISGGASDTQYF
TGTGCCAGCTCACGGATTAGCGGGGGGGCGTCCGATACGCAGTATTTT
>TRBD2|TRBV6-5|TRBJ2-3|.
CASSRSSGGTGAQYF
TGTGCCAGCAGCCGATCTAGCGGGGGGACCGGCGCGCAGTATTTT
>.|TRBV19|TRBJ1-1|.
CASSSGRWENTEAFF
TGTGCCAGTAGTTCAGGGAGGTGGGAAAACACTGAAGCTTTCTTT
>TRBD1|TRBV15|TRBJ1-2|.
CATRSNGGRGPGYTF
TGTGCCACCCGCTCGAATGGGGGGAGGGGGCCTGGCTACACCTTC
>.|TRBV4-3|TRBJ2-1|.
CASSPGTNEQFF
TGCGCCAGCAGCCCCGGAACCAATGAGCAGTTCTTC
>TRBD1|TRBV2|TRBJ2-3|.
CASRGQISTDTQYF
TGTGCCAGCAGGGGACAGATTAGCACAGATACGCAGTATTTT
>.|TRBV7-3|TRBJ2-3|.
CASSSTGLLTDTQYF
TGTGCCAGCAGCTCCACGGGACTGCTCACAGATACGCAGTATTTT
>.|TRBV6-5|TRBJ2-7|few
CASSYGRYYEQYF
TGTGCCAGCAGTTACGGGCGTTACTACGAGCAGTACTTC
>.|TRBV2|TRBJ1-4|.
CASSVLGAREKLFF
TGTGCCAGCAGTGTGTTGGGGGCGCGGGAAAAACTGTTTTTT
>TRBD2|TRBV5-1|TRBJ2-2|.
CASSLGMTGGTNTGELFF
TGCGCCAGCAGCTTGGGAATGACGGGGGGAACGAACACCGGGGAGCTGTTTTTT
>TRBD1|TRBV4-1|TRBJ1-2|.
CASSQDYRRGQGALSYGYTF
TGCGCCAGCAGCCAAGACTATCGCCGCGGACAGGGGGCCTTAAGCTATGGCTACACCTTC
>.|TRBV5-1|TRBJ2-2|.
CASSPQGGAGELFF
TGCGCCAGCAGCCCTCAAGGGGGGGCCGGGGAGCTGTTTTTT
>.|TRBV9|TRBJ2-6|.
CASSVSGGGANVLTF
TGTGCCAGCAGCGTTTCAGGCGGTGGGGCCAACGTCCTGACTTTC
>.|TRBV5-4|TRBJ1-1|.
CASSFPEHTEAFF
TGTGCCAGCAGCTTCCCAGAACACACTGAAGCTTTCTTT
>.|TRBV27|TRBJ1-5|.
CASSDRYGNQPQHF
TGTGCCAGCAGCGACCGGTATGGCAATCAGCCCCAGCATTTT
>.|TRBV7-2|TRBJ1-4|.
CASSMIGHSLGEKLFF
TGTGCCAGCAGCATGATTGGGCACTCTTTGGGTGAAAAACTGTTTTTT
>.|TRBV5-6|TRBJ2-7|.
CASSLRRGAGWWYF
TGTGCCAGCAGCTTACGGCGTGGTGCGGGATGGTGGTACTTC
>.|TRBV7-2|TRBJ2-4|.
CASSLVAVQNIQYF
TGTGCCAGCAGCTTGGTAGCGGTCCAAAACATTCAGTACTTC
>.|TRBV6-6|TRBJ2-1|.
CAIGAGSRSNGQFF
TGTGCCATCGGTGCAGGTAGCAGGAGCAATGGGCAGTTCTTC
>TRBD1|TRBV7-6|TRBJ1-4|few
CASSPGGRGNEKLFF
TGTGCCAGCAGCCCAGGGGGCAGGGGTAATGAAAAACTGTTTTTT
>TRBD1|TRBV5-1|TRBJ2-5|once
CASSLTGGMETQYF
TGCGCCAGCAGCTTGACAGGGGGGATGGAGACCCAGTACTTC
>.|TRBV5-1|TRBJ2-7|.
CASSSDVYEQYF
TGCGCCAGCAGCTCGGACGTCTACGAGCAGTACTTC
>.|TRBV11-2|TRBJ1-1|.
CASSLRWGETEAFF
TGTGCCAGCAGCTTACGCTGGGGTGAAACTGAAGCTTTCTTT